The 20 T cell receptor beta chains presented below share a single source sample, sequenced in a study of human T cells and chemical hapten exposure. The time point: patch test 1, 2 weeks after DPC sensitization. Treatment defined: therapeutic diphenylcyclopropenone sensitization with weekly scalp DPC. In TCRdb, the RACE reads were re-called with MiXCR into one record per CDR3 protein. Here the sample spans about 340,000 distinct CDR3 sequences, around 7% being singletons. The sequences come from whole blood, collected in connection with sensitization to the hapten diphenylcyclopropenone (DPC). Source of these receptors: a young woman with alopecia areata. Some clones in this sample may be carry-over from other donors' samples.

The chain links TRBV27 to TRBJ1-5, with 8 bases identical to TRBD1. The CDR3 is 15 amino acids. V dropped 5 bases and J dropped 6; count of bases not matched to a gene: 9. The germline gives CDR1 MNHEY, CDR2 SMNVEV (reference sequence). CDR3 sequence reads: CASSRNRGAVQPQHF. CDR3 DNA sequence: TGTGCCAGCAGTCGGAACAGGGGGGCTGTTCAGCCCCAGCATTTT.

At least ten counts were recorded for this clonotype. This chain joins TRBV12-3 or TRBV12-4 and TRBJ1-5, with 8 bases matching TRBD1. There are 14 residues in the CDR3. The V and J ends lost 3 bases and 7 bases, in that order; junction bases with no gene match: 5. The CDR3 protein is CASSFRGPGQPQHF. In DNA form, the CDR3 reads TGTGCCAGCAGTTTCAGGGGGCCGGGCCAGCCCCAGCATTTT.

This clonotype came up a few times. The chain uses TRBV20-1 and TRBJ2-4; either TRBD1 or TRBD2 may supply D (6 bases each). CDR3 length: 14 amino acids. Trimming pared 5 bases from V and 9 bases from J, leaving 20 bases between. In germline, CDR1 is DFQATT, CDR2 SNEGSKA (reference sequence). CDR3 coding DNA: TGCAGTGCTCCCGCGGCGAGGGGGGCAAGCATTCAGTACTTC. Residues: CSAPAARGASIQYF.

CDR3 DNA sequence: TGTGCCAGCAGCTTCACGAGGCTGAGCGAAGCGCAGTATTTT. It translates to CASSFTRLSEAQYF. The chain is built from TRBV5-8 and TRBJ2-3, with D hard to call. V lost 2 bases and J 10 bases, leaving 17 bases between the germline ends. CDR1 is SGHTS and CDR2 is YDEGEE in the germline V gene. This CDR3 contains 14 residues.

This rearrangement joins TRBV20-1 to TRBJ1-5; D is uncertain. Germline CDR1 and CDR2: DFQATT and SNEGSKA (reference sequence). Trimming cost V 3 bases and J 7 bases, with 13 bases left between them. The CDR3 is 13 residues long. CDR3 DNA sequence: TGCAGTGCTAGGTCCTCTCCCCCACAGCCCCAGCATTTT. It is translated as CSARSSPPQPQHF.

This clonotype was observed a handful of times. This sequence joins TRBV6-2 or TRBV6-3 and TRBJ2-3, with TRBD1 identical over 12 bases. Germline CDR1 and CDR2: MNHEY and SVGEGT. This CDR3 region has 14 residues. Trimming took 8 bases from V and 3 from J; bases not matched to a gene: 3. As DNA, the CDR3 is TGTGCCAGCGTGGGACAGGGGGCAACAGATACGCAGTATTTT. Its protein product is CASVGQGATDTQYF.

In its sample, this clonotype was seen a few times. This rearrangement joins TRBV25-1 to TRBJ1-4, with TRBD1 matching over 8 bases. Germline values: CDR1 MGHDK, CDR2 SYGVNS. CDR3 length equals 16 residues. V trimming: 2 bases; J trimming: 6 bases; junction bases outside the gene matches: 8. The CDR3 nucleotides read TGTGCCAGCAGTGAAAAAGCGGACAGGGAAGATGAAAAACTGTTTTTT. Translation gives CASSEKADREDEKLFF. Full variable domain (outside the CDR3, taken from reference TRBV25-1 and TRBJ1-4): EADIYQTPRYLVIGTGKKITLECSQTMGHDKMYWYQQDPGMELHLIHYSYGVNSTEKGDLSSESTVSRIRTEHFPLTLESARPSHTSQYLCASSEKADREDEKLFFGSGTQLSVL.

This rearrangement joins TRBV1 to TRBJ2-6; the table's D call, TRBD1, was not checked against the DNA. TRBV1 counts as a pseudogene. The CDR3 covers 19 residues. CDR3 residues: CTSSPNRDRAIKGANVLTF. CDR3 bases: TGCACCAGCAGCCCCAACCGGGACAGGGCGATCAAGGGGGCCAACGTCCTGACTTTC.

This clonotype came up many times. The CDR3 DNA reads as TGTGCCAGCAGCCCTAGACAGGGGAAGGTAATCTACGAGCAGTACTTC. Translated, it gives CASSPRQGKVIYEQYF. The chain uses TRBV7-2 and TRBJ2-7; 8 nucleotides align to TRBD1. The CDR3 length is 16 residues. Germline values: CDR1 SGHTA, CDR2 FQGNSA. Trimming removed 5 bases from V and 3 bases from J; junction bases left unmatched: 12. The full variable domain, in which reference TRBV7-2 and TRBJ2-7 provide the parts outside the CDR3, is GAGVSQSPSNKVTEKGKDVELRCDPISGHTALYWYRQSLGQGLEFLIYFQGNSAPDKSGLPSDRFSAERTGGSVSTLTIQRTQQEDSAVYLCASSPRQGKVIYEQYFGPGTRLTVT.

The table lists this clonotype with many counts. This chain connects TRBV9 to TRBJ2-3; D is undetermined. The germline V gene encodes CDR1 SGDLS and CDR2 YYNGEE. The CDR3 length is 14 residues. Trimming took off 1 base at V and 7 bases at J, with 13 bases between the two ends. CDR3 nucleotide sequence: TGTGCCAGCAGCGTAATCCCCAATCCTAATACGCAGTATTTT. Translating it yields CASSVIPNPNTQYF.

The chain carries TRBV7-9 and TRBJ2-7; perhaps D is TRBD1 or TRBD2 (5 bases each). Germline V lookup: CDR1 SEHNR, CDR2 FQNEAQ (reference sequence). The CDR3 has 13 amino acids. V shed 4 bases and J shed 7 bases, with 14 bases lying between them. CDR3 residues: CASSSPIGAEQYF. DNA of the CDR3: TGTGCCAGCAGCTCACCTATCGGGGCAGAGCAGTACTTC.

V gene TRBV5-6 combines with J gene TRBJ1-6; weak D call: TRBD1 (5 bases). Germline CDR1 and CDR2: SGHDT and YYEEEE. The CDR3 length is 15 residues. V was trimmed by 4 bases and J by 6 bases, leaving 14 bases between them. The CDR3 region is CASSRTGRINSPLHF. DNA of the CDR3: TGTGCCAGCAGCCGAACGGGACGGATTAATTCACCCCTCCACTTT.

Ten or more counts support this clonotype. The chain joins TRBV4-2 to TRBJ2-1, with 8 nucleotides matching TRBD1. The V segment lost 3 bases and the J segment 3 bases; nucleotides outside the gene matches: 4. The CDR3 extends over 15 amino acids. Looked up from germline, CDR1 is LGHNA and CDR2 is YNFKEQ. The CDR3 bases are TGTGCCAGCAGCCATCCGGACAGGGACTACAATGAGCAGTTCTTC. The encoded protein is CASSHPDRDYNEQFF.

This clonotype was found many times. This sequence joins TRBV25-1 and TRBJ1-1; D is unclear. The CDR3 has 16 residues. V was cut by 5 bases and J by 5 bases, with 21 bases left in between. Looked up from germline, CDR1 is MGHDK and CDR2 is SYGVNS. CDR3 in DNA: TGTGCCAGCAGTCCTCCTGTTGGAAAGGGTAGAACTGAAGCTTTCTTT. Translating gives CASSPPVGKGRTEAFF.

This clonotype was picked up a small number of times. This rearrangement joins TRBV12-3 or TRBV12-4 to TRBJ1-2; D possibly corresponds to TRBD1 (6 bases). V was cut by 0 bases and J by 3 bases, with 14 bases left in between. This CDR3 is 16 amino acids long. In DNA, the CDR3 is TGTGCCAGCAGTTTAGCGGAGGGACACGTAGACTATGGCTACACCTTC. The encoded protein is CASSLAEGHVDYGYTF.

This clonotype was seen repeatedly, ten times or more. This chain joins TRBV7-9 and TRBJ1-1; D remains unclear. This CDR3 region has 10 residues. From germline, CDR1 is SEHNR and CDR2 FQNEAQ (reference sequence). Trimming shortened V by 7 bases and J by 6 bases, and 6 bases separated the two germline ends. In DNA form, the CDR3 reads TGTGCCAGCACCACGCCTGAAGCTTTCTTT. It specifies CASTTPEAFF.

This clonotype was seen a few times. The CDR3 is CASSPRGLTNEKLFF. In DNA, the CDR3 is TGTGCCAGCAGTCCTAGGGGGCTAACTAATGAAAAACTGTTTTTT. The genes are TRBV6-5 and TRBJ1-4, with 7 bases identical to TRBD1. The CDR3 has 15 amino acids. V trimming: 5 bases; J trimming: 1 base; junction bases outside the gene matches: 4. CDR1 and CDR2 (germline): MNHEY, SVGAGI.

The sample holds a few counts of this clonotype. The chain combines TRBV6-5 with TRBJ2-3, with D perhaps matching TRBD2 (6 bases). Germline V gene sequence: CDR1 MNHEY, CDR2 SVGAGI. The V end lost 6 bases, the J end lost 2 bases, and 18 bases lay between the germline ends. CDR3 size: 16 residues. CDR3 in amino acids: CASSRGVAGPTDTQYF. CDR3 DNA sequence: TGTGCCAGCAGCCGCGGGGTAGCCGGCCCCACAGATACGCAGTATTTT.

The chain joins TRBV6-2 or TRBV6-3 to TRBJ1-1; D is unresolved. The germline V gene encodes CDR1 MNHEY and CDR2 SVGEGT. This CDR3 contains 17 residues. V was cut by 0 bases and J by 2 bases, with 16 bases left in between. The CDR3 region is CASSYSATGRRNTEAFF. CDR3 in DNA: TGTGCCAGCAGTTACTCTGCAACCGGGCGCCGAAACACTGAAGCTTTCTTT.

This clonotype was observed a handful of times. The genes are TRBV7-9 and TRBJ2-3, with D possibly being TRBD2 (7 bases). Germline CDR1 is SEHNR and CDR2 is FQNEAQ (reference sequence). The CDR3 covers 16 residues. Trimming left V 5 bases short and J 2 bases short, with 17 bases between. CDR3 in amino acids: CASSLQWGGPTDTQYF. CDR3 nucleotides: TGTGCCAGCAGCCTTCAGTGGGGGGGCCCCACAGATACGCAGTATTTT.